These 4 T cell receptor beta chains came from one sample sequenced in a study of T cells in tumors after PD-1 blockade. The table came from immunoSEQ multiplex PCR; TCRdb's copy has only in-frame clones and leaves some out. Of under 50,000 clones listed, 70% to 85% are singletons. The specimen comprised PBMCs, sampled before anti-PD-1 therapy. The receptors derive from a human donor with advanced basal cell or squamous cell carcinoma (not recorded which).

The gene calls are TRBV2 and TRBJ1-2, with 9 bases matching TRBD1. From germline, CDR1 is SNHLY and CDR2 FYNNEI. V lost 4 bases and J lost 4; bases outside the gene matches: 19. The CDR3 totals 19 residues. The CDR3 DNA reads as TGTGCCAGCAGTGCGGCTCGGCCCGGACAGGGGACCGTTTTCTATGGCTACACCTTC. This translates into CASSAARPGQGTVFYGYTF.

This clone was recorded a few times. The chain employs TRBV11-3 and TRBJ1-1; 9 bases fit TRBD1. CDR3 length: 17 residues. Germline assignment: CDR1 SGHNT and CDR2 YENEEA. V lost 4 bases, J lost 1 base, and 10 bases stayed unmatched. The CDR3 region is CASSYRLQGAGNTEAFF. The CDR3 bases are TGTGCCAGCAGCTATCGTCTACAGGGGGCTGGGAACACTGAAGCTTTCTTT.

This chain joins TRBV6-5 and TRBJ2-5, with TRBD2 identical over 9 bases. Trimming cost V 4 bases and J 4 bases; bases outside gene matches: 4. The CDR3 has 14 residues. Germline V gene lookup returns CDR1 MNHEY and CDR2 SVGAGI. The chain's CDR3 is CASSSIAGAETQYF. The CDR3 DNA is TGTGCCAGCAGTTCTATAGCGGGGGCAGAGACCCAGTACTTC.

The chain's CDR3 is CASSLSLGRRTDTQYF. Written as DNA, the CDR3 is TGTGCCAGCAGTTTATCCCTAGGGCGGCGCACAGATACGCAGTATTTT. The J gene is TRBJ2-3, the V gene TRBV27, with D uncertain. Trimming cost V 0 bases and J 1 base, with 11 bases left between them. Germline CDR1 reads MNHEY; CDR2 reads SMNVEV (reference sequence). This CDR3 contains 16 residues.